Listed below are T cell receptor beta chains from one sample, sequenced in a study of blood T cell repertoires in COVID-19. Produced via immunoSEQ multiplex PCR; TCRdb's table is partial and in-frame only. The profile shows around 280,000 clones, 87% of them singletons. The sequenced sample consisted of peripheral blood. The source of these receptors is a woman between 45 and 60 years old who had recovered from COVID-19. Both conserved end residues are part of each CDR3. Each record gives: CDR3 protein, CDR3 DNA, clone size, V gene, J gene, D gene. D genes are given only for firm matches. Size tells how often a clone was seen (once, few, many) or the class of an expanded clone, and some rows leave it out.

CAISRGIYEQYF,TGTGCCATCAGCAGGGGAATCTACGAGCAGTACTTC,.,TRBV10-3,TRBJ2-7,.
CASSLELAGGPYEQYF,TGTGCCAGCAGCTTAGAACTAGCGGGAGGGCCGTACGAGCAGTACTTC,.,TRBV7-6,TRBJ2-7,TRBD2
CATFRGGQQYF,TGTGCCACCTTTAGGGGGGGGCAGCAGTACTTC,.,TRBV27,TRBJ2-7,.
CASSYAQAYGYTF,TGTGCCAGCAGTTACGCACAGGCCTATGGCTACACCTTC,.,TRBV6-7,TRBJ1-2,.
CAPSLRGGETQYF,TGCGCCCCCAGCTTGCGGGGGGGGGAGACCCAGTACTTC,.,TRBV5-1,TRBJ2-5,TRBD2
CASSSSPGQVVGGYTF,TGTGCCAGCAGCTCTTCACCGGGACAGGTGGTGGGGGGCTACACCTTC,.,TRBV7-9,TRBJ1-2,TRBD1
CASSRRGGSMNSPLHF,TGTGCCAGCAGCCGGAGGGGGGGCTCGATGAATTCACCCCTCCACTTT,.,TRBV11-2,TRBJ1-6,.
CAATTGSTYGYTF,TGTGCCGCAACGACAGGGTCGACCTATGGCTACACCTTC,.,TRBV10-3,TRBJ1-2,TRBD1
CASSLNGAQPQHF,TGCGCCAGCAGCTTAAACGGAGCCCAGCCCCAGCATTTT,.,TRBV5-1,TRBJ1-5,.
CASSVVTAPANEQFF,TGTGCCAGCAGCGTTGTGACAGCTCCCGCCAATGAGCAGTTCTTC,.,TRBV9,TRBJ2-1,.
CASSRTGGSYNEQFF,TGTGCCAGTAGTAGGACAGGGGGCTCCTACAATGAGCAGTTCTTC,.,TRBV19,TRBJ2-1,TRBD1
CASSGTTGGTANYGYTF,TGTGCCAGCAGCGGAACGACAGGGGGCACAGCTAACTATGGCTACACCTTC,.,TRBV9,TRBJ1-2,TRBD1
CASSRRTGADNEKLFF,TGTGCCAGCAGCCGAAGGACAGGGGCCGATAATGAAAAACTGTTTTTT,.,TRBV4-2,TRBJ1-4,TRBD1
CASSFVGDTQFF,TGTGCCAGCAGTTTTGTCGGGGATACTCAGTTCTTC,.,TRBV28,TRBJ2-1,.
CAISESGGFRPLNEKLFF,TGTGCCATCAGTGAGTCAGGGGGCTTCAGGCCCCTTAATGAAAAACTGTTTTTT,.,TRBV10-3,TRBJ1-4,TRBD1
CASSPRRGTTEAFF,TGTGCCAGCAGTCCCCGCAGGGGAACCACTGAAGCTTTCTTT,.,TRBV6-5,TRBJ1-1,.
CASAQGHSTIYGYTF,TGCGCCAGCGCCCAAGGACATTCGACCATCTATGGCTACACCTTC,.,TRBV10-1,TRBJ1-2,.
CASSPRGIDEQYF,TGTGCCAGCTCACCACGAGGGATTGACGAGCAGTACTTC,.,TRBV18,TRBJ2-7,.
CATNGGLYEQYF,TGTGCCACCAACGGGGGACTCTACGAGCAGTACTTC,.,TRBV2,TRBJ2-7,.
CASSLKGTGLSTDTQYF,TGTGCCAGCAGCCTAAAGGGAACAGGCCTCAGCACAGATACGCAGTATTTT,.,TRBV3-1/TRBV3-2,TRBJ2-3,.
CASSFTGRGNEQFF,TGTGCCAGCAGCTTTACCGGCAGGGGCAATGAGCAGTTCTTC,once,TRBV7-3,TRBJ2-1,.
CAISFLPGQNTEAFF,TGTGCCATCAGTTTCCTACCGGGACAAAACACTGAAGCTTTCTTT,.,TRBV10-3,TRBJ1-1,.
CASSIRGPNQPQHF,TGTGCCAGTAGTATAAGGGGCCCCAATCAGCCCCAGCATTTT,.,TRBV19,TRBJ1-5,.
CASSQGGEGYNEQFF,TGCGCCAGCAGCCAAGGAGGGGAGGGGTACAATGAGCAGTTCTTC,.,TRBV4-3,TRBJ2-1,TRBD2
CASSLVTGTGYTF,TGTGCCAGCAGCTTAGTCACAGGGACTGGCTACACCTTC,.,TRBV7-2,TRBJ1-2,.
CASSERGGSGNTIYF,TGTGCCAGCAGTGAAAGGGGGGGCTCTGGAAACACCATATATTTT,.,TRBV25-1,TRBJ1-3,.
CASQGVLSGIEQYF,TGTGCCAGTCAGGGGGTACTATCCGGTATCGAGCAGTACTTC,.,TRBV28,TRBJ2-7,TRBD1
CASSRGGGGTEAFF,TGTGCCAGTAGTCGGGGAGGGGGAGGCACTGAAGCTTTCTTT,.,TRBV19,TRBJ1-1,.
CASSQITGVNTEAFF,TGCGCCAGCAGCCAGATAACAGGGGTGAACACTGAAGCTTTCTTT,.,TRBV5-1,TRBJ1-1,TRBD1
CASSYLGQVPPHNQPQHF,TGTGCCAGCAGTTACTTGGGTCAGGTACCGCCCCACAATCAGCCCCAGCATTTT,.,TRBV6-2/TRBV6-3,TRBJ1-5,.
CARGEGGSTEAFF,TGTGCAAGGGGGGAGGGAGGGAGCACTGAAGCTTTCTTT,.,TRBV7-2,TRBJ1-1,.
CASGKGTGELFF,TGTGCCAGCGGCAAGGGGACCGGGGAGCTGTTTTTT,.,TRBV2,TRBJ2-2,.
CASSQAPLLGGNEQFF,TGCGCCAGCAGCCAAGCCCCCCTACTAGGGGGAAATGAGCAGTTCTTC,.,TRBV4-3,TRBJ2-1,.
CASSPQGDGSYGYTF,TGTGCCAGCAGCCCCCAGGGGGACGGGAGCTATGGCTACACCTTC,.,TRBV5-5,TRBJ1-2,TRBD1
CASRVAGAPRETQYF,TGTGCCAGCAGGGTAGCGGGGGCCCCGAGGGAGACCCAGTACTTC,.,TRBV2,TRBJ2-5,TRBD2
CASRLRGGETQYF,TGTGCCAGCAGACTGAGGGGGGGAGAGACCCAGTACTTC,.,TRBV3-1/TRBV3-2,TRBJ2-5,.
CASSMGQGTEAFF,TGTGCCAGCAGTATGGGACAGGGAACTGAAGCTTTCTTT,.,TRBV7-3,TRBJ1-1,TRBD1
CSVEDLAQGAYEQYF,TGCAGCGTTGAAGATTTGGCTCAGGGGGCCTACGAGCAGTACTTC,.,TRBV29-1,TRBJ2-7,TRBD1
CSASPAGAPDTQYF,TGCAGTGCTAGTCCAGCGGGAGCCCCAGATACGCAGTATTTT,.,TRBV20-1,TRBJ2-3,TRBD2
CAWSVLGHEQYF,TGTGCCTGGAGTGTACTTGGTCACGAGCAGTACTTC,few,TRBV30,TRBJ2-7,.
CATKRAGGNNQPQHF,TGTGCCACTAAAAGGGCAGGGGGCAACAATCAGCCCCAGCATTTT,once,TRBV6-5,TRBJ1-5,TRBD1
CASIIGQGYTEAFF,TGCGCCAGCATTATTGGACAGGGATACACTGAAGCTTTCTTT,.,TRBV10-2,TRBJ1-1,TRBD1
CASRQHNQPQHF,TGTGCCAGTAGACAGCACAATCAGCCCCAGCATTTT,few,TRBV19,TRBJ1-5,.
CASRTGVTNEKLFF,TGCGCCAGCAGGACAGGTGTAACTAATGAAAAACTGTTTTTT,.,TRBV5-1,TRBJ1-4,.
CASSQDLDRDTEAFF,TGCGCCAGCAGCCAAGATTTGGACAGGGACACTGAAGCTTTCTTT,once,TRBV4-1,TRBJ1-1,TRBD1
CASSLAGEGRDGYTF,TGCGCCAGCAGCTTGGCCGGGGAGGGTAGGGATGGCTACACCTTC,.,TRBV5-1,TRBJ1-2,.
CASSSGTGLLEQYF,TGTGCCAGCAGCTCGGGTACGGGACTTCTAGAGCAGTACTTC,once,TRBV7-6,TRBJ2-7,.
CASSSAQRGRTDTQYF,TGCGCCAGCAGTTCCGCACAGCGGGGGCGCACAGATACGCAGTATTTT,once,TRBV5-1,TRBJ2-3,TRBD2
CASSESRVGQPQHF,TGTGCCAGCAGTGAAAGCAGGGTAGGTCAGCCCCAGCATTTT,.,TRBV6-1,TRBJ1-5,.
CASSNHRGPLNYGYTF,TGTGCCAGTAGTAACCACAGGGGGCCGCTTAACTATGGCTACACCTTC,.,TRBV19,TRBJ1-2,TRBD1
CASSLSTGENYGYTF,TGTGCCAGCAGTTTATCTACAGGGGAGAACTATGGCTACACCTTC,.,TRBV28,TRBJ1-2,TRBD1
CASSLVGSGGFYEQYF,TGTGCCAGCAGCTTAGTCGGGAGTGGGGGATTTTACGAGCAGTACTTC,.,TRBV7-6,TRBJ2-7,.
CASSQDWAGGGTDTQYF,TGCGCCAGCAGCCAAGATTGGGCGGGAGGAGGTACAGATACGCAGTATTTT,.,TRBV4-3,TRBJ2-3,TRBD2
CASSLGTDPYNEQFF,TGTGCCAGCAGCCTCGGGACAGACCCCTACAATGAGCAGTTCTTC,few,TRBV7-2,TRBJ2-1,TRBD1
CASNSGQDRSGANVLTF,TGTGCCAGCAACTCGGGACAGGACCGCTCTGGGGCCAACGTCCTGACTTTC,.,TRBV2,TRBJ2-6,TRBD1
CASSLNTGQNTEAFF,TGCGCCAGCAGCTTGAATACGGGACAGAACACTGAAGCTTTCTTT,.,TRBV5-1,TRBJ1-1,.
CASSEGGVGEAFF,TGTGCCAGTAGTGAAGGGGGCGTCGGTGAAGCTTTCTTT,.,TRBV19,TRBJ1-1,TRBD1
CATKTGTGPYEQYF,TGTGCCACCAAAACCGGGACAGGGCCCTACGAGCAGTACTTC,.,TRBV19,TRBJ2-7,TRBD1